This passage covers 26 T cell receptor beta chains from one sample sequenced in a study of patients and donors after allogeneic stem cell transplantation. TCRdb independently ran MiXCR on the RT-PCR reads; one entry per CDR3 protein. This repertoire shows approximately 200,000 distinct CDR3 sequences, less than 45% found once; its top ten account for about 35%. Sequencing was done on a sample of blood, either unsorted or a sorted T cell fraction (not recorded which). All receptors derive from a human donor who was either an allogeneic HSCT recipient or a stem cell or donor lymphocyte infusion donor (not recorded which). It is not recorded whose cells these are; they may come from a transplant donor.

This sequence joins TRBV5-5 and TRBJ2-3; 10 bases map to TRBD1. Germline V gene data show CDR1 as SGHKS and CDR2 as YYEKEE (reference sequence). The CDR3 covers 19 residues. V was pared by 0 bases and J by 3 bases, with 13 bases of the junction left unmatched. The CDR3 DNA is TGTGCCAGCAGCTTGGCCCTTGGTACGCGGGACAGGGGAACAGATACGCAGTATTTT. Translating gives CASSLALGTRDRGTDTQYF.

This chain links TRBV27 with TRBJ1-5, with 8 bases lining up with TRBD1. The length of the CDR3 is 15 residues. Germline CDR1 and CDR2: MNHEY and SMNVEV (reference sequence). Trimming at V came to 4 bases and at J to 4 bases, leaving 6 bases not matched to a gene. As DNA, the CDR3 is TGTGCCAGCAGTTCTGGACAGGGCTGGAATCAGCCCCAGCATTTT. It is translated as CASSSGQGWNQPQHF.

The rearrangement links TRBV27 to TRBJ2-4, with TRBD1 as a possible D gene (5 bases). Germline CDR1 and CDR2: MNHEY and SMNVEV (reference sequence). This CDR3 spans 17 amino acids. V was shortened by 2 bases and J by 7 bases, with 21 bases between the two germline ends. CDR3 in amino acids: CASSLNQGRRGRNIQYF. Here the CDR3 DNA reads TGTGCCAGCAGTTTAAACCAGGGTCGGAGAGGAAGGAACATTCAGTACTTC.

The chain recombines TRBV4-1 with TRBJ2-7, with D perhaps given as TRBD1 or TRBD2 (5 bases each). The CDR3 totals 18 residues. V was trimmed by 0 bases and J by 0 bases, leaving 18 bases between them. The germline gives CDR1 MGHRA, CDR2 YSYEKL. CDR3 coding DNA: TGCGCCAGCAGCCAAGATTGGGACCAGTTGTGGAGCTCCTACGAGCAGTACTTC. As protein: CASSQDWDQLWSSYEQYF.

The V call is TRBV12-5, the J call TRBJ2-1, with 12 bases fitting TRBD1. V lost 7 bases to trimming and J lost 6 bases; unmatched junction nucleotides: 10. Germline-derived CDR1 and CDR2 are LGHNT and FRNRAP. This CDR3 has 16 amino acids. The CDR3 nucleotides read TGTGCTAGTGCGGTCTTTCGGGGACAGGGGGCCAATGAGCAGTTCTTC. Protein sequence: CASAVFRGQGANEQFF.

This rearrangement joins TRBV20-1 to TRBJ1-4; the D gene is possibly TRBD1 (5 bases). The CDR3 runs to 13 residues. Trimming removed 3 bases at V and 7 bases at J, with 12 bases between. Germline CDR1 DFQATT, CDR2 SNEGSKA (reference sequence). The CDR3 spells CSASRGGPEKLFF. CDR3 DNA: TGCAGTGCTAGTAGGGGAGGCCCTGAAAAACTGTTTTTT.

This clonotype has just a few counts. CDR3 region: CASSLVVGGVLNYGYTF. The CDR3 DNA follows: TGTGCCAGCAGCTTAGTAGTCGGGGGAGTTCTTAACTATGGCTACACCTTC. The J gene is TRBJ1-2, the V gene TRBV11-2, with a tentative D call TRBD1 (5 bases). CDR1 is SGHAT, CDR2 FQNNGV, per germline. The CDR3 is 17 amino acids. V lost 1 base, J lost 1 base, and 16 bases lay in between.

This clonotype was counted a few times. This chain uses TRBV27 with TRBJ2-1; D could derive from TRBD1 or TRBD2 (5 bases each). The V end was cut by 7 bases, the J end by 8 bases, with 15 bases between. CDR1 MNHEY and CDR2 SMNVEV come from the germline V gene (reference sequence). This CDR3 contains 13 residues. CDR3 sequence (DNA): TGTGCCAGCACCCGGGGCGGCATGGATGAGCAGTTCTTC. Its translation: CASTRGGMDEQFF.

The gene calls are TRBV6-6 and TRBJ1-5; TRBD1 might be the D (6 bases). The germline V gene has CDR1 MNHNY and CDR2 SVGAGI (reference sequence). The V and J ends lost 4 bases and 1 base respectively, with 17 bases between them. The CDR3 totals 17 residues. CDR3 DNA sequence: TGTGCCAGCAGTTTTGAATTCCCGGGACAAAGCAATCAGCCCCAGCATTTT. Protein sequence: CASSFEFPGQSNQPQHF.

The chain has TRBV4-3 and TRBJ2-7, with unresolved D. The germline V and J ends were trimmed by 1 base and 2 bases, with 9 bases remaining between them. The length of the CDR3 is 14 residues. Germline V gene sequence: CDR1 LGHNA, CDR2 YSLEER. The CDR3 DNA follows: TGCGCCAGCAGCCAAGGGAGTCCACCCTACGAGCAGTACTTC. It specifies CASSQGSPPYEQYF.

This chain joins TRBV20-1 and TRBJ1-1; 7 bases are a match to TRBD1. Unmatched junction bases numbered 12, after V lost 5 bases and J lost 6 bases. Germline V gene data show CDR1 as DFQATT and CDR2 as SNEGSKA (reference sequence). This CDR3 is built from 14 residues. CDR3 nucleotides: TGCAGTGCTGTAAACCGGGACAGTTTCCCTGAAGCTTTCTTT. Translated, it gives CSAVNRDSFPEAFF.

The table lists this clonotype with a few counts. The genes are TRBV27 and TRBJ1-4; D remains unclear. CDR1 is MNHEY and CDR2 is SMNVEV in the germline V gene (reference sequence). V was trimmed by 6 bases and J by 2 bases, leaving 7 bases between them. The CDR3 contains 13 residues. CDR3 in DNA: TGTGCCAGCAGCCCGGACACTAATGAAAAACTGTTTTTT. It translates to CASSPDTNEKLFF.

This clonotype was observed a handful of times. V is TRBV6-6 and J is TRBJ1-4; no clear D. The germline V gene encodes CDR1 MNHNY and CDR2 SVGAGI (reference sequence). V lost 2 bases and J lost 10, with 17 bases in between. This CDR3 region has 15 residues. This CDR3 reads CASSYPSDLSGKLFF. In nucleotides, the CDR3 is TGTGCCAGCAGTTACCCCTCGGACCTTTCTGGAAAACTGTTTTTT.

This clonotype was picked up a small number of times. The V and J genes are TRBV4-1 and TRBJ1-4; D uncertain. Germline V gene data show CDR1 as MGHRA and CDR2 as YSYEKL. V was cut by 1 base and J by 2 bases, with 14 bases left in between. The length of the CDR3 is 17 residues. The CDR3 bases are TGCGCCAGCAGCCAAGTTCGCCTCCACCGGACTAATGAAAAACTGTTTTTT. Protein: CASSQVRLHRTNEKLFF.

There are a few counts of this clonotype. The rearrangement joins TRBV5-1 to TRBJ2-7; D is undetermined. This CDR3 is 14 amino acids long. CDR1 and CDR2 (germline): SGHRS, YFSETQ. The V gene lost 1 base and the J gene lost 3 bases, with 11 bases spanning the gap. The CDR3 sequence: CASSLSLLDYEQYF. The CDR3 DNA sequence: TGCGCCAGCAGCTTGTCCCTACTCGACTACGAGCAGTACTTC.

The rearrangement uses TRBV18 and TRBJ1-1; D remains unclear. Per germline, CDR1 KGHSH and CDR2 LQKENI. The ends were cut back, 2 bases at V and 4 bases at J, with 5 bases in the middle. There are 12 residues in the CDR3. The CDR3 DNA reads TGTGCCAGCTCACCAAAGCCCACTGAAGCTTTCTTT. Translation: CASSPKPTEAFF. Full variable domain (outside the CDR3, taken from reference TRBV18 and TRBJ1-1): NAGVMQNPRHLVRRRGQEARLRCSPMKGHSHVYWYRQLPEEGLKFMVYLQKENIIDESGMPKERFSAEFPKEGPSILRIQQVVRGDSAAYFCASSPKPTEAFFGQGTRLTVV.

This clonotype has a handful of counts. V usage is TRBV20-1 and J usage is TRBJ1-2; TRBD1 aligns across 10 bases. The germline V gene has CDR1 DFQATT and CDR2 SNEGSKA (reference sequence). Trimming removed 3 bases from V and 3 bases from J; junction bases left unmatched: 7. CDR3 size: 15 residues. This chain's CDR3 is CSASRTGGRDYGYTF. The DNA of the CDR3 is TGCAGTGCTAGCCGGACAGGGGGACGCGACTATGGCTACACCTTC.

The chain uses TRBV20-1 and TRBJ1-2; D remains unclear. The germline CDR1 and CDR2 sequences are DFQATT and SNEGSKA (reference sequence). The CDR3 length is 11 residues. V was shortened by 0 bases and J by 6 bases, with 5 bases between the two germline ends. CDR3 DNA sequence: TGCAGTGCTAGAGATCTGAATGGCTACACCTTC. Protein product: CSARDLNGYTF.

This clonotype was observed a few times. This sequence joins TRBV5-1 and TRBJ2-1, with a tentative D call TRBD2 (6 bases). Germline V CDR1 and CDR2: SGHRS, YFSETQ. The CDR3 has 15 amino acids. Trimming removed 4 bases at V and 0 bases at J, with 11 bases between. The CDR3 protein is CASSVMGGSYNEQFF. The CDR3 DNA follows: TGCGCCAGCAGCGTTATGGGAGGCTCCTACAATGAGCAGTTCTTC. The variable domain in full, with the rest retrieved from reference TRBV5-1 and TRBJ2-1, is KAGVTQTPRYLIKTRGQQVTLSCSPISGHRSVSWYQQTPGQGLQFLFEYFSETQRNKGNFPGRFSGRQFSNSRSEMNVSTLELGDSALYLCASSVMGGSYNEQFFGPGTRLTVL.

This clonotype appeared a few times. This chain connects TRBV14 to TRBJ2-2; tentatively, D is TRBD2 (5 bases). V was clipped by 3 bases and J by 4 bases, with 9 bases between them. Germline-derived CDR1 and CDR2 are SGHDN and FVKESK. The CDR3 runs 14 residues. CDR3 in DNA: TGTGCCAGCAGCCAGGCTAGCCTCACCGGGGAGCTGTTTTTT. Amino acids: CASSQASLTGELFF.

Only one count was recorded for this clonotype. The rearrangement uses TRBV7-9 and TRBJ1-2; no clear D gene. The CDR3 length is 15 residues. The V gene's germline CDR1 is SEHNR and CDR2 FQNEAQ (reference sequence). V was shortened by 3 bases and J by 4 bases, with 15 bases between the two germline ends. The DNA for the CDR3 is TGTGCCAGCAGCTTTGATGGGAGTGGAGGCTATGGCTACACCTTC. Amino acids: CASSFDGSGGYGYTF.

Points on this clonotype: A read error may produce the germline difference seen at one junction end. The CDR3 region has the DNA TGTGCCAGCAGCTCCGCAATTGTCGAGAGGTCCAACTATGGCTTCACCTTC. Amino acids: CASSSAIVERSNYGFTF. This chain uses TRBV7-2 with TRBJ1-2; D unresolved. The CDR3 runs to 17 residues. Germline CDR1 reads SGHTA; CDR2 reads FQGNSA.

This clonotype was detected only a few times. The chain links TRBV29-1 to TRBJ1-2; D call uncertain. CDR3 length equals 14 residues. Germline loops: CDR1 SQVTM, CDR2 ANQGSEA. V lost 3 bases and J lost 0, with 11 bases in between. The DNA for the CDR3 is TGCAGCGTTGATGGCGGAAGACCTAACTATGGCTACACCTTC. It yields the protein CSVDGGRPNYGYTF.

This clonotype was observed a handful of times. The rearrangement links TRBV5-1 to TRBJ1-1; TRBD1 agrees at 9 bases. J gave up 5 bases and V 0 bases, and 8 bases lay outside the gene matches. CDR3 size: 16 residues. Germline CDR1 is SGHRS and CDR2 is YFSETQ. CDR3 in DNA: TGCGCCAGCAGCTTGGAAGATGGGACAGGGAGTACTGAAGCTTTCTTT. Translated: CASSLEDGTGSTEAFF.

V usage is TRBV5-5 and J usage is TRBJ2-3, with D perhaps TRBD1 (5 bases). This CDR3 is built from 14 residues. CDR1 is SGHKS, CDR2 YYEKEE, per germline (reference sequence). The ends were cut back, 4 bases at V and 2 bases at J, with 11 bases in the middle. CDR3 coding DNA: TGTGCCAGCAGCCTTTACAGGACCACAGATACGCAGTATTTT. This translates into CASSLYRTTDTQYF.

This clonotype occurred once. The rearrangement links TRBV20-1 to TRBJ2-1, with TRBD2 matching over 8 bases. This CDR3 is 15 amino acids long. Trimming cost V 0 bases and J 8 bases; bases outside gene matches: 9. Germline V gives CDR1 DFQATT, CDR2 SNEGSKA (reference sequence). CDR3 DNA sequence: TGCAGTGCTAGAGATCAACTAGCGGCTTTTTATGAGCAGTTCTTC. Residues: CSARDQLAAFYEQFF.